The clone carrying this TCR beta chain occurred many times. The sample is drawn from a study of neurological immune-mediated disorders. A single record per CDR3 protein comes from TCRdb applying MiXCR to the 5' RACE reads. Of about 70,000 distinct CDR3 sequences listed, 3% to 4% are singletons. V shed 4 bases, J shed 0 bases, and the junction held 4 bases outside the gene matches. This CDR3 is 15 amino acids long. CDR1 and CDR2 from the germline V gene are SGHKS and YYEKEE (reference sequence). The rearrangement joins TRBV5-5 to TRBJ1-3, with 7 bases lining up with TRBD1. What was sequenced was PBMCs. This sequence originates from a woman between 45 and 60 years old with multiple sclerosis. The CDR3: CASSPQGVSGNTIYF. In nucleotides, the CDR3 is TGTGCCAGCAGCCCTCAGGGGGTCTCTGGAAACACCATATATTTT.